The 22 T cell receptor beta chains in this list originate from one sample, sequenced in a study of blood T cell repertoires in COVID-19. Measured with immunoSEQ multiplex PCR; TCRdb has only the in-frame clones, and not every one. The sample has roughly 180,000 clones, roughly nine tenths seen once; the top ten hold less than 25%. Sequenced input: peripheral blood. Receptors originate from a man between 65 and 85 years old with active or convalescent COVID-19.

The DNA of the CDR3 is TGTGCCAGCAGCTTGGGGGAGCTAGGTCGGGACACTGAAGCTTTCTTT. Protein product: CASSLGELGRDTEAFF. V and J are TRBV5-8 and TRBJ1-1; no clear D. The CDR3 is made up of 16 amino acids. V dropped 0 bases and J dropped 3 bases, with 15 bases sitting between them. Germline assignment: CDR1 SGHTS and CDR2 YDEGEE.

The CDR3 coding sequence is TGCGCCAGTAGACAGGGGCTAGGGGAGCAGTTCTTC. Translating gives CASRQGLGEQFF. The rearrangement links TRBV5-1 to TRBJ2-1; 8 bases are a match to TRBD1. The CDR3 totals 12 residues. Looked up from germline, CDR1 is SGHRS and CDR2 is YFSETQ. The junction had 8 bases not matched to a gene; V was cut back by 8 bases and J by 10 bases. The full variable domain, completed using reference TRBV5-1 and TRBJ2-1, is KAGVTQTPRYLIKTRGQQVTLSCSPISGHRSVSWYQQTPGQGLQFLFEYFSETQRNKGNFPGRFSGRQFSNSRSEMNVSTLELGDSALYLCASRQGLGEQFFGPGTRLTVL.

The DNA for the CDR3 is TGTGCCAGCAGCTTAGGGGCCAATCAGCCCCAGCATTTT. Its protein is CASSLGANQPQHF. The genes are TRBV7-3 and TRBJ1-5, with D possibly matching TRBD1 (5 bases). The V gene's germline CDR1 is SGHTA and CDR2 FQGTGA. With 2 bases removed from V and 3 bases from J, the gap between germline ends came to 5 bases. The CDR3 has 13 residues.

The V and J genes are TRBV6-2 or TRBV6-3 and TRBJ2-7; D call uncertain. Germline lookup yields CDR1 MNHEY and CDR2 SVGEGT. V lost 2 bases to trimming and J lost 7 bases, with 15 bases between them. This CDR3 is built from 14 residues. The chain's CDR3 is CASSYPERREEQYF. Written as DNA, the CDR3 is TGTGCCAGCAGTTACCCAGAGCGTCGTGAGGAGCAGTACTTC.

Concerning this clone itself: This sample also contains other DNA sequences that code for the same CDR3. The chain combines TRBV11-2 with TRBJ1-5; TRBD1 might be the D (5 bases). The V end was cut by 0 bases, the J end by 5 bases, with 5 bases between. Germline V gives CDR1 SGHAT, CDR2 FQNNGV. The CDR3 is 13 amino acids. CDR3 DNA: TGTGCCAGCAGCTTAGACAGGGATCAGCCCCAGCATTTT. It yields the protein CASSLDRDQPQHF.

The rearrangement links TRBV28 to TRBJ2-5, with 7 bases identical to TRBD2. The CDR3 covers 13 residues. With 6 bases clipped from V and 10 bases from J, the junction kept 11 bases outside the gene matches. Germline V gene sequence: CDR1 MDHEN, CDR2 SYDVKM. Here the CDR3 DNA reads TGTGCCAGCAGCGGCGGGGGATTTTTGGACCAGTACTTC. It translates to CASSGGGFLDQYF.

This clone was seen a single time. CDR3 bases: TGTGCCAGCAGACCGAGCGGGGGTTTAGATACGCAGTATTTT. This sequence encodes CASRPSGGLDTQYF. The chain uses TRBV7-9 and TRBJ2-3, with 8 bases identical to TRBD2. V shed 6 bases and J 5 bases; nucleotides not matched to a gene: 7. Germline V gives CDR1 SEHNR, CDR2 FQNEAQ (reference sequence). The CDR3 is 14 amino acids. Full variable domain (outside the CDR3, taken from reference TRBV7-9 and TRBJ2-3): DTGVSQNPRHKITKRGQNVTFRCDPISEHNRLYWYRQTLGQGPEFLTYFQNEAQLEKSRLLSDRFSAERPKGSFSTLEIQRTEQGDSAMYLCASRPSGGLDTQYFGPGTRLTVL.

This chain uses TRBV7-2 with TRBJ2-5, with TRBD2 identical over 11 bases. The CDR3 length is 16 residues. Germline values: CDR1 SGHTA, CDR2 FQGNSA. The J segment lost 5 bases and the V segment lost 1 base, leaving 6 bases of the junction unmatched. The CDR3 loop is CASSLGLAGGRETQYF. For the CDR3, the DNA is TGTGCCAGCAGCTTAGGCCTAGCGGGAGGCAGGGAGACCCAGTACTTC.

A single count supports this clone. V is TRBV19 and J is TRBJ1-5, with 8 positions matching TRBD1. This CDR3 spans 17 amino acids. Looked up from germline, CDR1 is LNHDA and CDR2 is SQIVND (reference sequence). V trimming: 3 bases; J trimming: 4 bases; junction bases outside the gene matches: 11. The CDR3 loop reads CASSIPRTGSGNQPQHF. The CDR3 DNA reads as TGTGCCAGTAGTATCCCCCGGACAGGGTCCGGGAATCAGCCCCAGCATTTT.

V and J are TRBV2 and TRBJ1-5; D might be TRBD1 (6 bases). V lost 6 bases to trimming and J lost 4 bases, with 16 bases between them. From germline, CDR1 is SNHLY and CDR2 FYNNEI. CDR3 length: 15 amino acids. The CDR3: CASRENRDGNQPQHF. The CDR3 nucleotides read TGTGCCAGCAGGGAAAACAGGGATGGAAATCAGCCCCAGCATTTT.

The gene calls are TRBV3-1 (or the pseudogene TRBV3-2) and TRBJ2-7, with TRBD1 identical over 8 bases. This CDR3 contains 15 residues. With 5 bases clipped from V and 0 bases from J, the junction kept 6 bases outside the gene matches. In germline, CDR1 is LGHDT, CDR2 YNNKEL (reference sequence). The CDR3 DNA sequence: TGTGCCAGCAGCGCATCAGGGGGCTTCTCCTACGAGCAGTACTTC. This gives the protein CASSASGGFSYEQYF.

This clone was counted a few times. The genes are TRBV5-6 and TRBJ1-3; D possibly corresponds to TRBD1 (6 bases). Germline V gene data show CDR1 as SGHDT and CDR2 as YYEEEE. Trimming removed 5 bases at V and 5 bases at J, with 11 bases between. The CDR3 is made up of 13 amino acids. The CDR3 bases are TGTGCCAGCAGTTCTGGGGGCAGAAACACCATATATTTT. This sequence encodes CASSSGGRNTIYF.

The chain uses TRBV9 and TRBJ2-3; 9 positions match TRBD1. V lost 3 bases and J lost 2; bases outside the gene matches: 4. The CDR3 is 15 amino acids. CDR1 is SGDLS and CDR2 is YYNGEE in the germline V gene. CDR3: CASSAGQGNTDTQYF. CDR3 sequence (DNA): TGTGCCAGCAGCGCCGGACAGGGGAACACAGATACGCAGTATTTT.

The gene calls are TRBV29-1 and TRBJ1-3; D gene uncertain. The V and J ends lost 4 bases and 0 bases respectively, with 4 bases between them. CDR1 and CDR2 from the germline V gene are SQVTM and ANQGSEA. The CDR3 contains 12 residues. CDR3 sequence (DNA): TGCAGCGTTGCTTACTCTGGAAACACCATATATTTT. Translation gives CSVAYSGNTIYF.

V is TRBV13 and J is TRBJ2-2, with 9 nucleotides matching TRBD1. Germline lookup yields CDR1 PRHDT and CDR2 FYEKMQ (reference sequence). The CDR3 consists of 20 residues. Trimming took 4 bases from V and 1 from J; bases not matched to a gene: 16. Here the CDR3 reads CASSSYRGLASILNTGELFF. In DNA, the CDR3 is TGTGCCAGCAGCTCCTACAGGGGGCTGGCTAGCATACTGAACACCGGGGAGCTGTTTTTT. Filled out from reference TRBV13 and TRBJ2-2, the complete variable domain reads AAGVIQSPRHLIKEKRETATLKCYPIPRHDTVYWYQQGPGQDPQFLISFYEKMQSDKGSIPDRFSAQQFSDYHSELNMSSLELGDSALYFCASSSYRGLASILNTGELFFGEGSRLTVL.

The gene calls are TRBV28 and TRBJ1-2, with a tentative D call TRBD1 (6 bases). The germline V gene has CDR1 MDHEN and CDR2 SYDVKM. The V end lost 6 bases, the J end lost 5 bases, and 19 bases lay between the germline ends. CDR3 length: 15 amino acids. The DNA for the CDR3 is TGTGCCAGCAGATCTACAGGGCCTCTTGGTTATGGCTACACCTTC. It encodes CASRSTGPLGYGYTF.

CDR3 loop: CSVSRGSGWEQYF. CDR3 sequence (DNA): TGCAGTGTTAGTAGAGGCAGCGGTTGGGAGCAGTACTTC. This sequence joins TRBV20-1 and TRBJ2-7, with D perhaps TRBD2 (5 bases). The germline V gene encodes CDR1 DFQATT and CDR2 SNEGSKA (reference sequence). With 7 bases removed from V and 7 bases from J, the gap between germline ends came to 20 bases. CDR3 length: 13 residues.

The chain has TRBV18 and TRBJ2-5; TRBD2 might be the D (6 bases). This CDR3 is built from 13 residues. The V and J ends lost 3 bases and 2 bases respectively, with 7 bases between them. Germline CDR1 and CDR2: KGHSH and LQKENI. The CDR3 DNA is TGTGCCAGCTCACCGGGGGGACAAGAGACCCAGTACTTC. Protein sequence: CASSPGGQETQYF. The full variable domain, completed using reference TRBV18 and TRBJ2-5, is NAGVMQNPRHLVRRRGQEARLRCSPMKGHSHVYWYRQLPEEGLKFMVYLQKENIIDESGMPKERFSAEFPKEGPSILRIQQVVRGDSAAYFCASSPGGQETQYFGPGTRLLVL.

This clone has a single count. J is TRBJ1-4 and V is TRBV28; no clear D. The germline V and J ends were trimmed by 3 bases and 3 bases, with 5 bases remaining between them. Germline CDR1 MDHEN, CDR2 SYDVKM. The CDR3 is made up of 13 amino acids. In DNA form, the CDR3 reads TGTGCCAGCAGTTTGCGGGCTAATGAAAAACTGTTTTTT. The encoded protein is CASSLRANEKLFF.

V and J are TRBV19 and TRBJ2-7; 7 nucleotides agree with TRBD2. CDR1 LNHDA and CDR2 SQIVND come from the germline V gene (reference sequence). The V gene end was trimmed by 5 bases and the J gene end by 0 bases; junction bases not matched to a gene: 7. The length of the CDR3 is 15 residues. CDR3: CASSQPSGPSYEQYF. The CDR3 nucleotides are TGTGCCAGTAGTCAACCTAGCGGACCCTCCTACGAGCAGTACTTC.

As concerns this clone: The junction differs from germline at one of its ends, possibly a read error. V usage is TRBV7-7 and J usage is TRBJ2-4, with TRBD1 matching 7 bases. Germline CDR1 SSHAT, CDR2 FNYEAQ (reference sequence). CDR3 length: 13 residues. The CDR3 DNA is TGTGCTAGCAGCTGGGGCCCAGGGGGCATTCAGTACTTC. It codes for CASSWGPGGIQYF.

This chain uses TRBV6-6 with TRBJ1-1; tentative D call: TRBD1 (6 bases). Germline V gene sequence: CDR1 MNHNY, CDR2 SVGAGI (reference sequence). Deletions cut 2 bases from V and 5 bases from J, with 18 bases between. This CDR3 is 16 amino acids long. The CDR3 coding sequence is TGTGCCAGCAGTTACGCCCATACAGGGAGAGAAACTGAAGCTTTCTTT. This sequence encodes CASSYAHTGRETEAFF.